The T cell receptor (beta chain) under discussion was sequenced for a study of regulatory T cells in long-lasting Graves disease. Study as a whole: Antithyroid drugs had been given to newly diagnosed Graves' patients for under 3 months. Study findings and constraints: Persistent disease samples used TRBV28, TRBJ1-2 and TRBJ2-5 preferentially.

This sample's time point: newly diagnosed GD, antithyroid drugs for less than 3 months. From RNA extracted from PBMCs, the TCR library was made. For TCR beta, libraries came from iRepertoire HTBI primers and Arm-PCR of CDR3 regions. One entry per CDR3 protein results from TCRdb running MiXCR on the multiplex PCR reads. The sample includes 450,000 to 600,000 distinct CDR3 sequences, approximately 13% of them seen just once. The CDR3 runs to 14 residues. Trimming cost V 4 bases and J 7 bases, with 12 bases left between them. Germline CDR1 and CDR2: SGHDT and YYEEEE. This clonotype was picked up a small number of times. Its matching antigen is unknown. Separately, the same data were catalogued under a study of T cells in Graves' hyperthyroidism and ophthalmopathy. From that study: Blood also held most thyroid clonotypes expanded beyond 0.001.

The rearrangement links TRBV5-6 to TRBJ1-6; maybe TRBD1 (5 bases). The TCR originated in a man aged 25-40 years with Graves disease. Material: peripheral blood mononuclear cells (PBMCs), obtained at new diagnosis, from a patient treated with antithyroid drugs. CDR3 amino acids: CASSRRDGNSPLHF. CDR3 DNA sequence: TGTGCCAGCAGCCGCCGGGACGGCAATTCACCCCTCCACTTT. Supplemented by reference TRBV5-6 and TRBJ1-6, the full variable domain reads DAGVTQSPTHLIKTRGQQVTLRCSPKSGHDTVSWYQQALGQGPQFIFQYYEEEERQRGNFPDRFSGHQFPNYSSELNVNALLLGDSALYLCASSRRDGNSPLHFGNGTRLTVT.